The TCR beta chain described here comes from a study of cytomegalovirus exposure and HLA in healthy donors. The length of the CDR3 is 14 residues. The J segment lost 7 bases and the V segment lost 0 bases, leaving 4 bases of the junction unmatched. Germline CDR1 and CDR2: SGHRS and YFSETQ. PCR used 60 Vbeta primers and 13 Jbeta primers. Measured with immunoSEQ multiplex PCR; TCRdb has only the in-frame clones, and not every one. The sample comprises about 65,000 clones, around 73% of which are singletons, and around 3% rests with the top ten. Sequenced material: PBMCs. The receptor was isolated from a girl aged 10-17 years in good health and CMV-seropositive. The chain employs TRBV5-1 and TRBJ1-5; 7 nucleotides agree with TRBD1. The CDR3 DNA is TGCGCCAGCAGCTTGGAGGGGGCCAAACAGCCCCAGCATTTT. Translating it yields CASSLEGAKQPQHF. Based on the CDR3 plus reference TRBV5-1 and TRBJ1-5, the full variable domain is KAGVTQTPRYLIKTRGQQVTLSCSPISGHRSVSWYQQTPGQGLQFLFEYFSETQRNKGNFPGRFSGRQFSNSRSEMNVSTLELGDSALYLCASSLEGAKQPQHFGDGTRLSIL.